This T cell receptor (beta chain) was found in a study of T cell repertoires in cytomegalovirus infection. Overall study: Public TCR beta signatures provided an indication of both CMV infection and a matching HLA type.

Trimming cost V 3 bases and J 5 bases, with 13 bases left between them. This CDR3 comprises 14 residues. Germline assignment: CDR1 SEHNR and CDR2 FQNEAQ (reference sequence). From the reads, TCRdb called clonotypes with MiXCR, one entry per CDR3 protein. The sample gives over 100,000 distinct CDR3 sequences, over 9.5% of which show up once; over 25% is in the top ten. Many counts were recorded for this clonotype. What it binds is unknown. The clonotype comes from a human donor in good health (CMV status not recorded). Some clones in this sample may be carry-over from other donors' samples. Sequenced input: PBMCs, sequenced either directly or after in vitro stimulation (not recorded which). The chain uses TRBV7-9 and TRBJ1-2; D is unclear. The CDR3, as DNA: TGTGCCAGCAGCTTCTCGGCGGATACTTATGGCTACACCTTC. This translates into CASSFSADTYGYTF.